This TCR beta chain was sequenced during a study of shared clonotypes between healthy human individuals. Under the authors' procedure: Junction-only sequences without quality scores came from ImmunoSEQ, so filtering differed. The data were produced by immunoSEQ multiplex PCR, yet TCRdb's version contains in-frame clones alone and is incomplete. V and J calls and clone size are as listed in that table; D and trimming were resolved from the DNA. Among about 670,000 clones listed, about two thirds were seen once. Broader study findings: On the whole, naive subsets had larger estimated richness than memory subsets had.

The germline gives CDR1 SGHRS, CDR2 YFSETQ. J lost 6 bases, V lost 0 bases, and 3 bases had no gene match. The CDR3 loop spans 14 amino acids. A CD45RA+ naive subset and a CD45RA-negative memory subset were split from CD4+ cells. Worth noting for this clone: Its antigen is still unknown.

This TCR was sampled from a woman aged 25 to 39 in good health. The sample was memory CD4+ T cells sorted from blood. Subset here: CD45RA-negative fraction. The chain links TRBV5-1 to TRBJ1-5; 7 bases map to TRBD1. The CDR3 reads CASSLDRGGQPQHF. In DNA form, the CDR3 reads TGCGCCAGCAGCTTGGACAGGGGCGGTCAGCCCCAGCATTTT.